One and the same sample provided the 22 T cell receptor beta chains below, sequenced in a study of blood T cell repertoires in COVID-19. Using immunoSEQ multiplex PCR, the repertoire was profiled, and TCRdb retains in-frame clones only, with some absent. The repertoire includes about 69,000 clones, almost 80% of them detected once, and 16% sits in the top ten. Material for sequencing was peripheral blood. Source of these receptors: a man aged 60 to 69 with acute or convalescent COVID-19.

The rearrangement links TRBV9 to TRBJ1-5; D may be TRBD1 (5 bases). The CDR3 runs 14 residues. Germline CDR1 is SGDLS and CDR2 is YYNGEE. Trimming stripped 0 bases from V and 7 bases from J, with 11 bases between. Here the CDR3 DNA reads TGTGCCAGCAGCGTAGGCCCCGGGGGGCAGCCCCAGCATTTT. Translating it yields CASSVGPGGQPQHF.

This chain joins TRBV7-3 and TRBJ2-4; 8 positions agree with TRBD1. The ends lost 1 base at V and 0 bases at J; junction bases unmatched: 14. Germline loops: CDR1 SGHTA, CDR2 FQGTGA. This CDR3 spans 20 amino acids. The CDR3 DNA reads as TGTGCCAGCAGCTTAATGGCCCGCGTCCCGGGACAGGTAGCCAAAAACATTCAGTACTTC. Translated, it gives CASSLMARVPGQVAKNIQYF.

A single count supports this clone. The chain employs TRBV5-1 and TRBJ2-1, with TRBD2 matching over 7 bases. CDR1 is SGHRS, CDR2 YFSETQ, per germline. The CDR3 is 15 residues long. V gave up 2 bases and J gave up 2 bases; unmatched junction bases: 4. CDR3 bases: TGCGCCAGCAGCTTCGCTAGCGGTACCTACAATGAGCAGTTCTTC. The encoded protein is CASSFASGTYNEQFF.

This chain links TRBV6-5 with TRBJ2-5, with 8 bases aligning to TRBD1. The V gene end was trimmed by 5 bases and the J gene end by 2 bases; junction bases not matched to a gene: 4. This CDR3 has 14 amino acids. The germline CDR1 and CDR2 sequences are MNHEY and SVGAGI. The CDR3 sequence: CASSPRDRQETQYF. The CDR3 DNA reads as TGTGCCAGCAGTCCCCGGGACAGGCAAGAGACCCAGTACTTC.

The table lists this clone with a count of one. The CDR3 is CASIPGTGVLNYNSPLHF. The CDR3 coding sequence is TGTGCCAGCATCCCCGGGACAGGGGTCCTCAATTATAATTCACCCCTCCACTTT. The chain carries TRBV2 and TRBJ1-6; 10 bases fit TRBD1. The germline V gene encodes CDR1 SNHLY and CDR2 FYNNEI. The CDR3 is made up of 18 amino acids. V was pared by 7 bases and J by 4 bases, with 13 bases of the junction left unmatched.

The chain carries TRBV4-2 and TRBJ1-1, with TRBD1 identical over 8 bases. J was trimmed by 1 base and V by 4 bases; bases with no gene match: 8. This CDR3 contains 16 residues. Germline assignment: CDR1 LGHNA and CDR2 YNFKEQ. CDR3 coding DNA: TGTGCCAGCAGCCGGGGCACAGGGGGATCGAACACTGAAGCTTTCTTT. This sequence encodes CASSRGTGGSNTEAFF.

The V gene is TRBV19, the J gene TRBJ2-1, with D tentatively TRBD1 (6 bases). The CDR3 spans 13 residues. In germline, CDR1 is LNHDA, CDR2 SQIVND (reference sequence). Trimming cost V 10 bases and J 6 bases, with 16 bases left between them. This chain's CDR3 is CATQQGLLNEQFF. The CDR3 region has the DNA TGTGCCACCCAGCAGGGGTTGCTCAATGAGCAGTTCTTC.

The chain is built from TRBV4-3 and TRBJ1-4; 7 bases map to TRBD1. Unmatched junction bases numbered 4, after V lost 2 bases and J lost 1 base. In germline, CDR1 is LGHNA, CDR2 YSLEER. The CDR3 sequence is 16 residues long. The DNA of the CDR3 is TGCGCCAGCAGCCAACAAAGACAGGGAACTAATGAAAAACTGTTTTTT. Translating it yields CASSQQRQGTNEKLFF.

The rearrangement uses TRBV1 and TRBJ2-7; TRBD2 is the table's D call, not checked against the DNA. TRBV1 is flagged as a pseudogene. The CDR3 length is 15 residues. In DNA, the CDR3 is TGCACCAGCTCCTCTAGCGGGGGGCAGAGGTACGAGCAGTACTTC. It is translated as CTSSSSGGQRYEQYF.

This clone was found a few times. The chain recombines TRBV6-5 with TRBJ1-6; 7 positions match TRBD1. From germline, CDR1 is MNHEY and CDR2 SVGAGI. V shed 2 bases and J 7 bases; nucleotides not matched to a gene: 5. The CDR3 contains 15 residues. Written as DNA, the CDR3 is TGTGCCAGCAGTTACCAGGGGGAATGGAATTCACCCCTCCACTTT. It yields the protein CASSYQGEWNSPLHF.

This clone was seen only a few times. This sequence joins TRBV6-2 or TRBV6-3 and TRBJ2-4, with D maybe TRBD1 (6 bases). Deletions cut 3 bases from V and 3 bases from J, with 18 bases between. Germline V gives CDR1 MNHEY, CDR2 SVGEGT. The CDR3 runs to 17 residues. Here the CDR3 DNA reads TGTGCCAGCAGTTATAAAGCCCACAGGGTTGGCAAAAACATTCAGTACTTC. Its protein is CASSYKAHRVGKNIQYF.

This sequence joins TRBV7-8 and TRBJ2-5; 8 bases are a match to TRBD2. In germline, CDR1 is SGHVS, CDR2 FQNEAQ. The length of the CDR3 is 15 residues. V dropped 9 bases and J dropped 5; count of bases not matched to a gene: 14. In DNA form, the CDR3 reads TGTGCCAGTAGATTTCGGGAGGGGCGGCTTGAGACCCAGTACTTC. This translates into CASRFREGRLETQYF.

This clone occurred once. The V and J genes are TRBV7-9 and TRBJ1-2; TRBD1 matches 7 bases. The CDR3 runs to 14 residues. Germline trimming cut 7 bases from V and 5 bases from J; bases unmatched to any gene: 10. Germline CDR1 reads SEHNR; CDR2 reads FQNEAQ (reference sequence). The CDR3, as DNA: TGTGCCAGCACCACCATAGGGGGCGTTTATGGCTACACCTTC. It encodes CASTTIGGVYGYTF. Full variable domain (remainder filled in from reference TRBV7-9 and TRBJ1-2): DTGVSQNPRHKITKRGQNVTFRCDPISEHNRLYWYRQTLGQGPEFLTYFQNEAQLEKSRLLSDRFSAERPKGSFSTLEIQRTEQGDSAMYLCASTTIGGVYGYTFGSGTRLTVV.

The chain recombines TRBV7-9 with TRBJ1-4; 9 bases are shared with TRBD1. This CDR3 comprises 14 residues. The germline gives CDR1 SEHNR, CDR2 FQNEAQ (reference sequence). V was pared by 5 bases and J by 8 bases, with 6 bases of the junction left unmatched. CDR3 loop: CASSDDRGGEKLFF. DNA of the CDR3: TGTGCCAGCAGCGACGACAGGGGGGGAGAAAAACTGTTTTTT.

The V and J genes are TRBV7-6 and TRBJ2-2, with D possibly TRBD1 on 6 matching bases. The CDR3 spans 16 residues. Per germline, CDR1 SGHVS and CDR2 FNYEAQ. The V gene lost 5 bases and the J gene lost 0 bases, with 13 bases spanning the gap. The CDR3 sequence: CASSLIQGANTGELFF. The DNA for the CDR3 is TGTGCCAGCAGCCTTATACAGGGAGCGAACACCGGGGAGCTGTTTTTT.

V is TRBV6-5 and J is TRBJ1-2; 7 bases map to TRBD1. CDR1 is MNHEY and CDR2 is SVGAGI in the germline V gene. The CDR3 totals 14 residues. Trimming at V came to 2 bases and at J to 4 bases, leaving 4 bases not matched to a gene. CDR3 in amino acids: CASSYETGSYGYTF. The CDR3, as DNA: TGTGCCAGCAGTTACGAGACAGGGAGCTATGGCTACACCTTC.

A single count supports this clone. The chain employs TRBV6-4 and TRBJ2-7, with D unclear. Between the trimmed V and J ends, which lost 7 bases and 2 bases, there was a span of 12 bases. This CDR3 is 13 amino acids long. Germline loops: CDR1 MRHNA, CDR2 SNTAGT. The CDR3 DNA reads as TGTGCCAGCATCGGTTCTAATACCTACGAGCAGTACTTC. This codes for CASIGSNTYEQYF.

This sequence joins TRBV5-4 and TRBJ2-7; 8 nucleotides line up with TRBD1. The ends lost 4 bases at V and 0 bases at J; junction bases unmatched: 6. Germline loops: CDR1 SGHNT, CDR2 YYREEE (reference sequence). The CDR3 runs 15 residues. CDR3 DNA sequence: TGTGCCAGCAGCGCCCGGGACAGGAGCTCCTACGAGCAGTACTTC. Encoded protein: CASSARDRSSYEQYF.

V gene TRBV18 combines with J gene TRBJ1-1, with 8 bases that match TRBD1. CDR1 is KGHSH and CDR2 is LQKENI in the germline V gene. This CDR3 comprises 16 residues. With 4 bases clipped from V and 8 bases from J, the junction kept 15 bases outside the gene matches. CDR3 sequence (DNA): TGTGCCAGCTCACGTACTCCGGGACAGGAACGGGTGGAAGCTTTCTTT. Its protein is CASSRTPGQERVEAFF.

The chain has TRBV5-6 and TRBJ2-7; a weak D match, TRBD1 (5 bases). Germline assignment: CDR1 SGHDT and CDR2 YYEEEE. This CDR3 is 13 amino acids long. V was shortened by 1 base and J by 2 bases, with 7 bases between the two germline ends. The DNA of the CDR3 is TGTGCCAGCAGCTTGTGGGGCACCTACGAGCAGTACTTC. Its translation: CASSLWGTYEQYF.

The V call is TRBV29-1, the J call TRBJ2-3, with 14 bases lining up with TRBD2. CDR3 length equals 16 residues. Trimming removed 7 bases from V and 3 bases from J; junction bases left unmatched: 9. From germline, CDR1 is SQVTM and CDR2 ANQGSEA. The CDR3 coding sequence is TGCAGCGCGTCCGGGACTAGCGGGGGATCGACAGATACGCAGTATTTT. This encodes CSASGTSGGSTDTQYF.

This clone was seen only once. The chain uses TRBV3-1 (or the pseudogene TRBV3-2) and TRBJ1-1; D perhaps matches TRBD1 (6 bases). The CDR3 runs to 13 residues. Germline V gene lookup returns CDR1 LGHDT and CDR2 YNNKEL (reference sequence). V was clipped by 2 bases and J by 7 bases, with 11 bases between them. The CDR3 nucleotides are TGTGCCAGCAGCCAATTCCTACAGGGTGAAGCTTTCTTT. This sequence encodes CASSQFLQGEAFF.